This record concerns one TCR beta chain sequence. Seattle patients were enrolled while actively infected and followed longitudinally. This sample is drawn from a study of blood T cell repertoires in COVID-19. The overall study: Acute and convalescent COVID-19 specimens originated in the United States, Italy and Spain. T cells, B-cell-depleted T cells, or PBMCs provided the cDNA or gDNA that served as material.

Original data processing: Quantification of nucleated cells was approximated via reference gene primer amplification. The table came from immunoSEQ multiplex PCR; TCRdb's copy has only in-frame clones and leaves some out. D and trimming were read from the DNA, whereas the V and J calls and clone size are those reported in that table. The profile shows under 400,000 clones, 85% to 90% of them singletons. Germline V gene lookup returns CDR1 SGDLS and CDR2 YYNGEE. Trimming took off 3 bases at V and 1 base at J, with 19 bases between the two ends. The CDR3 runs to 17 residues. The V call is TRBV9, the J call TRBJ2-5, with D maybe TRBD2 (6 bases). Sequencing was performed on peripheral blood. The clonotype originates from a woman in her twenties or thirties with COVID-19, enrolled during active disease. CDR3 nucleotides: TGTGCCAGCAGCGCTCGCTCGGGACTCTCGTCCCAAGAGACCCAGTACTTC. Translation: CASSARSGLSSQETQYF.